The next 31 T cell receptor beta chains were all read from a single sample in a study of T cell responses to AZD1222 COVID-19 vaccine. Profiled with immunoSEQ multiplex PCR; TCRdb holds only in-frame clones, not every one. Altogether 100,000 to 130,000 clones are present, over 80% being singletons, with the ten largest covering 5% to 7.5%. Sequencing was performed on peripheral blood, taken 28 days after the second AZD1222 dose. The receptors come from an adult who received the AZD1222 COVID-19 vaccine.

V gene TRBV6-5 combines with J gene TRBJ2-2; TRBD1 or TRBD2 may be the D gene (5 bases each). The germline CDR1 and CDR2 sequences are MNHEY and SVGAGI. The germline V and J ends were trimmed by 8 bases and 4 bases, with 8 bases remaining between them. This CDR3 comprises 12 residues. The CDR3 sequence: CASVGGTGELFF. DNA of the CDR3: TGTGCCAGCGTTGGGGGCACCGGGGAGCTGTTTTTT.

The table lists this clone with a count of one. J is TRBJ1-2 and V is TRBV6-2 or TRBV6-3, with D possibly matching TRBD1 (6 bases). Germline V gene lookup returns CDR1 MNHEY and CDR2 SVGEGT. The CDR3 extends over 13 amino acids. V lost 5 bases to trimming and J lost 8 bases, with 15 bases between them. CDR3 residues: CASSGTTMGGYTF. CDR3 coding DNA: TGTGCCAGCAGTGGGACAACCATGGGAGGCTACACCTTC.

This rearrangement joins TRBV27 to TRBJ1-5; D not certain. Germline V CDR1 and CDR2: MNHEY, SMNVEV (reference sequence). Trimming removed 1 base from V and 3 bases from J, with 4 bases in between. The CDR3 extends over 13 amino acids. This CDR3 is CASSLWFNQPQHF. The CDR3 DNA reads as TGTGCCAGCAGTTTATGGTTCAATCAGCCCCAGCATTTT.

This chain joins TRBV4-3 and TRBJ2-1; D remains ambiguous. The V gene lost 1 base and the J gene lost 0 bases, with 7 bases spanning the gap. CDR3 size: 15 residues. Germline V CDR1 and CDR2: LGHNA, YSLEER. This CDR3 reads CASSQVRNSYNEQFF. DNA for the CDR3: TGCGCCAGCAGCCAAGTACGGAACTCCTACAATGAGCAGTTCTTC.

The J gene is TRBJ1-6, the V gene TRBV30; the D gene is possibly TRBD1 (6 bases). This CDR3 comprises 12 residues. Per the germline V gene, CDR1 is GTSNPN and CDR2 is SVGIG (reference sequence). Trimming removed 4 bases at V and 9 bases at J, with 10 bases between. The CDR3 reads CAWTGGGSPLHF. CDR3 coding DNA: TGTGCCTGGACTGGGGGCGGTTCACCCCTCCACTTT.

The chain's CDR3 is CASSRTGKREQYF. The CDR3 nucleotides are TGTGCCAGTAGCCGGACAGGAAAACGCGAGCAGTACTTC. The chain carries TRBV19 and TRBJ2-7; TRBD1 aligns across 7 bases. This CDR3 contains 13 residues. V was pared by 6 bases and J by 6 bases, with 8 bases of the junction left unmatched. Germline lookup yields CDR1 LNHDA and CDR2 SQIVND (reference sequence).

The CDR3 sequence: CASSRTEGSTRTDTQYF. The CDR3 coding sequence is TGCGCCAGCAGCCGCACGGAGGGTTCGACCCGCACAGATACGCAGTATTTT. V is TRBV4-1 and J is TRBJ2-3; maybe TRBD2 (6 bases). Germline CDR1 reads MGHRA; CDR2 reads YSYEKL. Deletions cut 4 bases from V and 1 base from J, with 18 bases between. The CDR3 totals 17 residues.

In DNA form, the CDR3 reads TGCGCCAGCAGCCCGGATCCTTTTCGGAATGAGCAGTTCTTC. Translated: CASSPDPFRNEQFF. The rearrangement links TRBV4-1 to TRBJ2-1, with D unclear. Germline loops: CDR1 MGHRA, CDR2 YSYEKL. Deletions cut 4 bases from V and 7 bases from J, with 14 bases between. This CDR3 is 14 amino acids long.

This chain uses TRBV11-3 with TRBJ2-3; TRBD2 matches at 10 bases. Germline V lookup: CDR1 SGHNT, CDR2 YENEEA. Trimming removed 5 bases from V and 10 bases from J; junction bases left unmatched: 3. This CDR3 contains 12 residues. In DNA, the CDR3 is TGTGCCAGCAGCCCCAGCGGGAGGGCGCAGTATTTT. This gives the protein CASSPSGRAQYF.

CDR3 in amino acids: CASSQDAITGNGYTF. CDR3 in DNA: TGCGCCAGCAGCCAGGACGCCATTACAGGGAATGGCTACACCTTC. The V call is TRBV4-1, the J call TRBJ1-2, with D possibly matching TRBD1 (6 bases). V lost 3 bases, J lost 6 bases, and 17 bases lay in between. The length of the CDR3 is 15 residues. Germline CDR1 MGHRA, CDR2 YSYEKL.

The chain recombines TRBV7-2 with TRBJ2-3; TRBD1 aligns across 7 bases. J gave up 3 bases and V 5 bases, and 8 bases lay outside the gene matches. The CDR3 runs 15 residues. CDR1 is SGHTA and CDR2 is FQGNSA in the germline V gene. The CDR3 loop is CASSPRQGRTDTQYF. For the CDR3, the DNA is TGTGCCAGCAGCCCCCGACAGGGAAGGACAGATACGCAGTATTTT.

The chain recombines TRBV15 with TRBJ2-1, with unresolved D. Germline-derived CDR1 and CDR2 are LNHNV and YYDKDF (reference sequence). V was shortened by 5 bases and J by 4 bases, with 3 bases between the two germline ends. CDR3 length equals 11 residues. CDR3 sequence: CATSVYNEQFF. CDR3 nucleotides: TGTGCCACCAGCGTTTACAATGAGCAGTTCTTC.

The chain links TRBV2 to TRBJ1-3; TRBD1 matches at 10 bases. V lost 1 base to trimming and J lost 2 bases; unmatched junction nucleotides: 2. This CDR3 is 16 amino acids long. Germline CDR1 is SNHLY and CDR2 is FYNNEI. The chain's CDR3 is CASSEGGTGAGNTIYF. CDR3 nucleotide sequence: TGTGCCAGCAGTGAAGGCGGGACAGGGGCTGGAAACACCATATATTTT.

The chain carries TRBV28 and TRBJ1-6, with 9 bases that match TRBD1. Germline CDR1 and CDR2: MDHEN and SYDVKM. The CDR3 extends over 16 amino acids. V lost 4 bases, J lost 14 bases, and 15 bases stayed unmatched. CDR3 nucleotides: TGTGCCAGCAGTTCCGGACAGGGGTCTTTTGAGTGGGCCCTCCACTTT. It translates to CASSSGQGSFEWALHF.

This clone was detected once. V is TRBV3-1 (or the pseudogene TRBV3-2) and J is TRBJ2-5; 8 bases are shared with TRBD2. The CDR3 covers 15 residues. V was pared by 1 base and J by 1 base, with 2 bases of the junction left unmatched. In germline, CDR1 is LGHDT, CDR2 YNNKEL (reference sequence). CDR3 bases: TGTGCCAGCAGCCAAGCGGCGGGGGGCCAAGAGACCCAGTACTTC. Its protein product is CASSQAAGGQETQYF.

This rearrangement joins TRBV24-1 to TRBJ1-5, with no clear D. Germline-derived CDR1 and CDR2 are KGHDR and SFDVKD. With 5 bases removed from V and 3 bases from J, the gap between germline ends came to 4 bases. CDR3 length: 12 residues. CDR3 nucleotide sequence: TGTGCCACCAGTGGGGACAATCAGCCCCAGCATTTT. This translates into CATSGDNQPQHF.

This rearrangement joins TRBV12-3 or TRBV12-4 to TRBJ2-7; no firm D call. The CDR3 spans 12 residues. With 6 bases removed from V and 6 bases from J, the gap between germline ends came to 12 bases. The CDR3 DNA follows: TGTGCCAGCAGCCCCGAAGGTGGCGAGCAGTACTTC. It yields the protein CASSPEGGEQYF.

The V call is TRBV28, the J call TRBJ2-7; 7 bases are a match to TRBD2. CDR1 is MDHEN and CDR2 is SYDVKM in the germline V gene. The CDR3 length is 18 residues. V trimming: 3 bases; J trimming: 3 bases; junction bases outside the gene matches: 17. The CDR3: CASSLWEGGPSPVYEQYF. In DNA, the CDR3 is TGTGCCAGCAGTTTGTGGGAGGGAGGGCCGTCACCCGTCTACGAGCAGTACTTC.

CDR3 coding DNA: TGTGCCAGCAGCGAATATGGACAGGGTGGATATGGCTACACCTTC. It yields the protein CASSEYGQGGYGYTF. This chain links TRBV6-4 with TRBJ1-2, with 8 bases identical to TRBD1. The CDR3 runs 15 residues. The germline V gene encodes CDR1 MRHNA and CDR2 SNTAGT. J gave up 5 bases and V 6 bases, and 11 bases lay outside the gene matches.

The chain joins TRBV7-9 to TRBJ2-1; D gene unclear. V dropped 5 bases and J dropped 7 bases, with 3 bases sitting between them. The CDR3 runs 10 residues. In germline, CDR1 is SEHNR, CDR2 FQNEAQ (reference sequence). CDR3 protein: CASSRNEQFF. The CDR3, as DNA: TGTGCCAGCAGCCGAAATGAGCAGTTCTTC.

The CDR3 coding sequence is TGTGCCAGCAGTTCGGGGATTCGGGAGACCCAGTACTTC. Translated: CASSSGIRETQYF. J is TRBJ2-5 and V is TRBV12-3 or TRBV12-4, with D possibly TRBD2 on 5 matching bases. V was clipped by 4 bases and J by 5 bases, with 11 bases between them. CDR3 length equals 13 residues.

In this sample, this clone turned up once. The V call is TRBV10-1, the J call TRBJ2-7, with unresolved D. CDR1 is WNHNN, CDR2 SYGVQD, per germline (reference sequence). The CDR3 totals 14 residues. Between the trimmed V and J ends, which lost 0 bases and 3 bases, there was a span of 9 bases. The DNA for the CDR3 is TGCGCCAGCAGTGAGTCGGGCGGTGACTACGAGCAGTACTTC. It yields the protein CASSESGGDYEQYF.

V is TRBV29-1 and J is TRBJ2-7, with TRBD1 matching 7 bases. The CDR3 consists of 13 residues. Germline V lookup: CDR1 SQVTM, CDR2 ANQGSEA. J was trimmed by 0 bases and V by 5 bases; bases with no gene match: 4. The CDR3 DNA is TGCAGCGTTCTACAGGGGCCCTCCTACGAGCAGTACTTC. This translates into CSVLQGPSYEQYF.

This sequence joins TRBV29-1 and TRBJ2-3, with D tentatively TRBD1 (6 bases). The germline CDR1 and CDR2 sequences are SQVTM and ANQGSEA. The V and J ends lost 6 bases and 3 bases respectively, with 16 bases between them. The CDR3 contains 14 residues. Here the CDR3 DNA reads TGCAGCGTCCCCAAGGGGACAAGAACAGATACGCAGTATTTT. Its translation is CSVPKGTRTDTQYF.

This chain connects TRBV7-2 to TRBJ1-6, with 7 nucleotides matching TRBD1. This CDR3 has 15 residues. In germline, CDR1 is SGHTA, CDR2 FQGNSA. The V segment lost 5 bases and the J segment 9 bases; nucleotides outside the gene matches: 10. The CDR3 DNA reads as TGTGCCAGCAGCCCCCGGGACAGTTCATTTTCACCCCTCCACTTT. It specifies CASSPRDSSFSPLHF.

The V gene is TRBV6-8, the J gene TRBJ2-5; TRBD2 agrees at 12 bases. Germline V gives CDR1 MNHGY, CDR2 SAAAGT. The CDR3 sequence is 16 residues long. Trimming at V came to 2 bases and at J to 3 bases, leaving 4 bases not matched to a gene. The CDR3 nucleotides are TGTGCCAGCAGTTACAGGGCTAGCGGGGGGGAAGAGACCCAGTACTTC. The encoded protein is CASSYRASGGEETQYF.

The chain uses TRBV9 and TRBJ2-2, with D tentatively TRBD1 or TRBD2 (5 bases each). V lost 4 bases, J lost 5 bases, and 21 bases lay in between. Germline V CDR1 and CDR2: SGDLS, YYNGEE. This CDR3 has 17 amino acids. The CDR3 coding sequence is TGTGCCAGCAGCCCTTTCGAGGGGCCGTTTGTAACCGGGGAGCTGTTTTTT. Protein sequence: CASSPFEGPFVTGELFF. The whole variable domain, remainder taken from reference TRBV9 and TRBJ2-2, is DSGVTQTPKHLITATGQRVTLRCSPRSGDLSVYWYQQSLDQGLQFLIQYYNGEERAKGNILERFSAQQFPDLHSELNLSSLELGDSALYFCASSPFEGPFVTGELFFGEGSRLTVL.

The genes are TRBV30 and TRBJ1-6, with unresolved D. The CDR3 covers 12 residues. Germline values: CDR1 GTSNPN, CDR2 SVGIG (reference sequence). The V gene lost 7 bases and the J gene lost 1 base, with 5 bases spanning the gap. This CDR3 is CASESYNSPLHF. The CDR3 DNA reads TGTGCCTCGGAGTCCTATAATTCACCCCTCCACTTT.

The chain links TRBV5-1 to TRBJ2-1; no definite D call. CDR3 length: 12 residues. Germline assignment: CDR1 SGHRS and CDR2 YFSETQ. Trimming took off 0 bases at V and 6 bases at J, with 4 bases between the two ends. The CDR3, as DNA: TGCGCCAGCAGCTTGGGTTTCAATGAGCAGTTCTTC. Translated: CASSLGFNEQFF.

CDR3 region: CASSLSGQFYGYTF. As DNA, the CDR3 is TGTGCCAGCAGCTTGAGCGGACAGTTCTATGGCTACACCTTC. The chain links TRBV28 to TRBJ1-2; tentative D call: TRBD1 (6 bases). Trimming took off 6 bases at V and 4 bases at J, with 15 bases between the two ends. This CDR3 comprises 14 residues. Germline V CDR1 and CDR2: MDHEN, SYDVKM.

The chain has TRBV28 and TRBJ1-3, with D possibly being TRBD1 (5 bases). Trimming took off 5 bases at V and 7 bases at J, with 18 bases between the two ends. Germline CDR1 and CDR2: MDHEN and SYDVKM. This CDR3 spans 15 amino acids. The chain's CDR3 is CASSRPSGTWNTIYF. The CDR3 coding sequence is TGTGCCAGCAGTCGTCCCTCAGGGACTTGGAACACCATATATTTT.